Below, one T cell receptor beta chain is given with its context. Its target is unknown. The data originate from a study of shared clonotypes between healthy human individuals. The study, taken as a whole, reports: The four-donor shared clonotypes exceeded non-shared clonotypes in generation probability, with non-shared ones scoring lower.

This CDR3 has 15 residues. Trimming removed 2 bases at V and 2 bases at J, with 14 bases between. Germline CDR1 reads SGHNT; CDR2 reads YYREEE (reference sequence). Using immunoSEQ multiplex PCR, the repertoire was profiled, and TCRdb retains in-frame clones only, with some absent. The sample holds 1 million to 1.2 million clones, approximately 80% seen once. Sequenced material: memory CD4+ T cells from PBMCs. Indicated subset: CD45RA-negative fraction. The clonotype comes from a man between 18 and 35 years old in good health. Some clones in this sample may be carry-over from other donors' samples. The chain has TRBV5-4 and TRBJ2-7; D is uncertain. The CDR3 region is CASSFGGSFTYEQYF. CDR3 sequence (DNA): TGTGCCAGCAGCTTTGGTGGGTCTTTCACCTACGAGCAGTACTTC. Based on the CDR3 plus reference TRBV5-4 and TRBJ2-7, the full variable domain is ETGVTQSPTHLIKTRGQQVTLRCSSQSGHNTVSWYQQALGQGPQFIFQYYREEENGRGNFPPRFSGLQFPNYSSELNVNALELDDSALYLCASSFGGSFTYEQYFGPGTRLTVT.